Presented here are 28 T cell receptor beta chains from one specimen sequenced in a study of regulatory T cells in long-lasting Graves disease. The time point is: newly diagnosed GD, antithyroid drugs for less than 3 months. RNA extracted from PBMCs served as the sequencing template. Library construction for TCR beta used iRepertoire HTBI primers and Arm-PCR of CDR3 regions. TCRdb processed the multiplex PCR reads anew with MiXCR; each CDR3 protein has one entry. The sample gives 410,000 or so distinct CDR3 sequences, about 15% of which show up once; approximately 15% is in the top ten. This same sample was also taken into another study, of T cells in Graves' hyperthyroidism and ophthalmopathy.

The sample here was peripheral blood mononuclear cells (PBMCs), taken at new diagnosis, from a patient treated with antithyroid drugs. The receptor source for this set is a woman aged 25 to 39 with Graves disease.

The chain uses TRBV10-3 and TRBJ2-1, with 13 nucleotides matching TRBD2. V shed 4 bases and J 10 bases; nucleotides not matched to a gene: 4. The CDR3 contains 14 residues. The V gene's germline CDR1 is ENHRY and CDR2 SYGVKD. The CDR3 DNA reads TGTGCCATCAGTGGGACTAGCGGGAGAGGGGAGCAGTTCTTC. Translation gives CAISGTSGRGEQFF.

This clonotype was picked up many times. The chain carries TRBV3-1 and TRBJ1-1, with a tentative D call TRBD1 (5 bases). Trimming took off 5 bases at V and 2 bases at J, with 12 bases between the two ends. The CDR3 is 14 residues long. The V gene's germline CDR1 is LGHDT and CDR2 YNNKEL (reference sequence). The CDR3 region has the DNA TGTGCCAGCAGCAGAATCGGGGGAAACACTGAAGCTTTCTTT. Translation gives CASSRIGGNTEAFF.

Many counts were recorded for this clonotype. As DNA, the CDR3 is TGTGCCAGCAGCTCCAATACCTACGAGCAGTACTTC. Translation gives CASSSNTYEQYF. The V call is TRBV28, the J call TRBJ2-7; D gene unclear. The V end lost 6 bases, the J end lost 2 bases, and 8 bases lay between the germline ends. Germline CDR1 and CDR2: MDHEN and SYDVKM. This CDR3 has 12 residues.

A few counts support this clonotype. The chain uses TRBV5-1 and TRBJ2-1, with 12 bases matching TRBD2. The V and J ends lost 3 bases and 7 bases, in that order; junction bases with no gene match: 14. Germline V gene sequence: CDR1 SGHRS, CDR2 YFSETQ. The CDR3 contains 18 residues. The CDR3 bases are TGCGCCAGCAGCTCCAGCATTCTACTAGCGGGAGGACGGAATGAGCAGTTCTTC. This codes for CASSSSILLAGGRNEQFF.

This CDR3 is CSARGAFDSGRNEQFF. CDR3 nucleotide sequence: TGCAGTGCTAGAGGGGCCTTTGATAGCGGGAGAAATGAGCAGTTCTTC. The V and J genes are TRBV20-1 and TRBJ2-1, with 9 bases fitting TRBD2. The CDR3 consists of 16 residues. The V segment lost 1 base and the J segment 7 bases; nucleotides outside the gene matches: 11. Germline V gives CDR1 DFQATT, CDR2 SNEGSKA (reference sequence).

A few counts support this clonotype. The rearrangement joins TRBV7-9 to TRBJ2-5; D call uncertain. Trimming pared 5 bases from V and 4 bases from J, leaving 5 bases between. The CDR3 runs 11 residues. CDR1 is SEHNR and CDR2 is FQNEAQ in the germline V gene (reference sequence). The CDR3 spells CASSGTETQYF. For the CDR3, the DNA is TGTGCCAGCAGCGGAACAGAGACCCAGTACTTC.

This chain connects TRBV13 to TRBJ2-7, with D perhaps given as TRBD1 or TRBD2 (5 bases each). The CDR3 runs to 18 residues. The germline V gene encodes CDR1 PRHDT and CDR2 FYEKMQ (reference sequence). The V and J ends lost 4 bases and 7 bases respectively, with 29 bases between them. CDR3 nucleotide sequence: TGTGCCAGCAGCTACAGTAAATTTACCGGGACGGCAATCTTTGAGCAGTACTTC. Protein product: CASSYSKFTGTAIFEQYF.

V gene TRBV11-2 combines with J gene TRBJ1-6; D is possibly TRBD1 (5 bases). V dropped 0 bases and J dropped 0 bases, with 15 bases sitting between them. CDR3 length: 19 amino acids. Germline-derived CDR1 and CDR2 are SGHAT and FQNNGV. The CDR3 reads CASSLDPSGGGSYNSPLHF. CDR3 coding DNA: TGTGCCAGCAGCTTAGACCCCTCCGGGGGGGGCTCCTATAATTCACCCCTCCACTTT.

This clonotype has ten or more counts. The V and J genes are TRBV12-3 or TRBV12-4 and TRBJ1-2, with unresolved D. The CDR3 has 13 residues. V dropped 1 base and J dropped 8 bases, with 11 bases sitting between them. Written as DNA, the CDR3 is TGTGCCAGCAGTTTAGGGGGATCGGGGGGCTACACCTTC. The encoded protein is CASSLGGSGGYTF.

Only a few counts were recorded for this clonotype. The chain carries TRBV27 and TRBJ1-1; 8 bases line up with TRBD1. The V gene end was trimmed by 5 bases and the J gene end by 5 bases; junction bases not matched to a gene: 10. The germline V gene has CDR1 MNHEY and CDR2 SMNVEV (reference sequence). The CDR3 contains 15 residues. The DNA of the CDR3 is TGTGCCAGCAGTCCACTCACACAGGGGGGGACTGAAGCTTTCTTT. It translates to CASSPLTQGGTEAFF.

This clonotype was seen many times. This sequence joins TRBV20-1 and TRBJ2-7, with 12 nucleotides matching TRBD2. The germline gives CDR1 DFQATT, CDR2 SNEGSKA (reference sequence). The CDR3 is made up of 15 amino acids. With 1 base clipped from V and 4 bases from J, the junction kept 5 bases outside the gene matches. In DNA, the CDR3 is TGCAGTGCTAGAGGGTCTAGCGGGAGGGATTACGAGCAGTACTTC. This translates into CSARGSSGRDYEQYF.

The chain links TRBV20-1 to TRBJ1-1, with 8 bases that match TRBD1. Germline CDR1 is DFQATT and CDR2 is SNEGSKA (reference sequence). The CDR3 has 15 amino acids. After removal of 4 bases from V and 0 bases from J, the junction contained 7 bases not matched to a gene. The CDR3: CSANYRGGMNTEAFF. In nucleotides, the CDR3 is TGCAGTGCTAATTACAGGGGGGGTATGAACACTGAAGCTTTCTTT.

This clonotype has at least ten counts. The chain uses TRBV11-2 and TRBJ2-7, with D unresolved. Deletions cut 5 bases from V and 2 bases from J, with 10 bases between. The V gene's germline CDR1 is SGHAT and CDR2 FQNNGV. The length of the CDR3 is 13 residues. The CDR3 here is CASSDRGTYEQYF. The CDR3 DNA sequence: TGTGCCAGCAGCGACCGCGGAACCTACGAGCAGTACTTC.

This clonotype showed up many times. V gene TRBV27 combines with J gene TRBJ1-1; 9 bases match TRBD1. Trimming at V came to 6 bases and at J to 1 base, leaving 3 bases not matched to a gene. The CDR3 is 14 residues long. Germline V gene data show CDR1 as MNHEY and CDR2 as SMNVEV (reference sequence). The CDR3 DNA reads as TGTGCCAGCAGGAGGACAGGGGCGAACACTGAAGCTTTCTTT. This gives the protein CASRRTGANTEAFF.

In its sample, this clonotype was seen a few times. The rearrangement links TRBV6-1 to TRBJ2-2; 9 bases map to TRBD2. Trimming cost V 6 bases and J 1 base; bases outside gene matches: 0. Germline-derived CDR1 and CDR2 are MNHNS and SASEGT. This CDR3 is built from 14 residues. The CDR3 reads CASRTSGNTGELFF. The DNA for the CDR3 is TGTGCCAGCAGGACTAGCGGGAACACCGGGGAGCTGTTTTTT.

Details on this clonotype: A much larger clone lies one base from this, so it may be a read error. The rearrangement joins TRBV12-5 to TRBJ2-7; 9 nucleotides match TRBD1. The J segment lost 6 bases and the V segment lost 7 bases, leaving 7 bases of the junction unmatched. The CDR3 has 13 residues. Germline values: CDR1 LGHNT, CDR2 FRNRAP. CDR3 bases: TGTGCTAGTGCCCGGGACAGGGCCTGCGAGCAGTACTTC. Its translation: CASARDRACEQYF. Full variable domain (outside the CDR3, taken from reference TRBV12-5 and TRBJ2-7): DARVTQTPRHKVTEMGQEVTMRCQPILGHNTVFWYRQTMMQGLELLAYFRNRAPLDDSGMPKDRFSAEMPDATLATLKIQPSEPRDSAVYFCASARDRACEQYFGPGTRLTVT.

This clonotype was recorded a few times. This chain connects TRBV3-1 to TRBJ1-4; 7 bases map to TRBD1. This CDR3 has 14 residues. Germline V gene data show CDR1 as LGHDT and CDR2 as YNNKEL (reference sequence). V shed 4 bases and J 8 bases; nucleotides not matched to a gene: 7. DNA for the CDR3: TGTGCCAGCAGCCCCCGGGACAGTAGAGAAAAACTGTTTTTT. Protein sequence: CASSPRDSREKLFF.

At least ten counts were recorded for this clonotype. J is TRBJ2-7 and V is TRBV30; the D is unclear. V gave up 4 bases and J gave up 6 bases, with 13 bases separating them. The length of the CDR3 is 12 residues. The germline V gene encodes CDR1 GTSNPN and CDR2 SVGIG (reference sequence). The DNA for the CDR3 is TGTGCCTGGAACGGGCCAAGGATCGAGCAGTACTTC. The encoded protein is CAWNGPRIEQYF.

The CDR3 DNA sequence: TGTGCCAGCAGCTCCCGCCTAACCTCGACAGGGCGGTATGGCTACACCTTC. Translated, it gives CASSSRLTSTGRYGYTF. This chain uses TRBV11-2 with TRBJ1-2, with 7 bases identical to TRBD1. This CDR3 contains 17 residues. Looked up from germline, CDR1 is SGHAT and CDR2 is FQNNGV. Trimming cost V 4 bases and J 5 bases; bases outside gene matches: 16. Full variable domain (rest looked up from reference TRBV11-2 and TRBJ1-2): EAGVAQSPRYKIIEKRQSVAFWCNPISGHATLYWYQQILGQGPKLLIQFQNNGVVDDSQLPKDRFSAERLKGVDSTLKIQPAKLEDSAVYLCASSSRLTSTGRYGYTFGSGTRLTVV.

This clonotype was recorded at least ten times. The chain combines TRBV20-1 with TRBJ2-1; TRBD2 matches 7 bases. V lost 1 base, J lost 1 base, and 7 bases stayed unmatched. This CDR3 is 16 amino acids long. The germline gives CDR1 DFQATT, CDR2 SNEGSKA (reference sequence). CDR3 loop: CSARVEVAGSYNEQFF. For the CDR3, the DNA is TGCAGTGCTAGAGTGGAAGTAGCGGGTTCCTACAATGAGCAGTTCTTC.

A few counts support this clonotype. The chain employs TRBV19 and TRBJ2-7, with a weak D call TRBD1 (6 bases). Germline V gives CDR1 LNHDA, CDR2 SQIVND (reference sequence). The length of the CDR3 is 13 residues. Trimming cost V 6 bases and J 6 bases, with 15 bases left between them. The CDR3 here is CASRDRTLREQYF. CDR3 nucleotides: TGTGCCAGTAGGGACAGAACCCTGCGCGAGCAGTACTTC.

This clonotype has ten or more counts. The junction does not match germline at one end; this may be a read error. J is TRBJ2-7 and V is TRBV11-2; 13 nucleotides match TRBD2. The CDR3 is 15 amino acids. CDR1 SGHAT and CDR2 FQNNGV come from the germline V gene. The CDR3 nucleotides read TGTGCCAGCAGTTTAGGACTAGCGGGAGTTGGCGAGCAGTACTTC. Translated, it gives CASSLGLAGVGEQYF.

This clonotype came up once. This chain connects TRBV28 to TRBJ1-5; possibly TRBD1 for D (5 bases). V was cut by 4 bases and J by 5 bases, with 12 bases left in between. The CDR3 contains 14 residues. The germline V gene encodes CDR1 MDHEN and CDR2 SYDVKM. CDR3 sequence: CASSSGTLDQPQHF. The CDR3 DNA reads TGTGCCAGCAGTTCAGGGACCCTCGATCAGCCCCAGCATTTT.

The sample holds many counts of this clonotype. This sequence joins TRBV29-1 and TRBJ2-1; TRBD1 matches 9 bases. Germline V CDR1 and CDR2: SQVTM, ANQGSEA. Germline trimming cut 5 bases from V and 6 bases from J; bases unmatched to any gene: 5. This CDR3 is built from 13 residues. CDR3 coding DNA: TGCAGCGTTAGGACAGGGGATCGCAATGAGCAGTTCTTC. Its protein is CSVRTGDRNEQFF.

This clonotype was seen ten or more times. The chain combines TRBV2 with TRBJ1-2, with D uncertain. Germline lookup yields CDR1 SNHLY and CDR2 FYNNEI. Trimming removed 3 bases at V and 4 bases at J, with 6 bases between. The CDR3 totals 12 residues. For the CDR3, the DNA is TGTGCCAGCAGTGAGGAGCCCTATGGCTACACCTTC. It yields the protein CASSEEPYGYTF.

This clonotype occurred many times. The chain uses TRBV6-1 and TRBJ2-5; D is possibly TRBD1 (6 bases). V was pared by 6 bases and J by 1 base, with 18 bases between. Germline values: CDR1 MNHNS, CDR2 SASEGT. The CDR3 is 16 amino acids. Here the CDR3 DNA reads TGTGCCAGCAGCCAAACAGGGAATGTCGGCCAAGAGACCCAGTACTTC. This encodes CASSQTGNVGQETQYF.

This chain joins TRBV6-1 and TRBJ2-5; 8 nucleotides match TRBD1. Germline loops: CDR1 MNHNS, CDR2 SASEGT. This CDR3 has 13 residues. The ends lost 8 bases at V and 4 bases at J; junction bases unmatched: 6. CDR3 in DNA: TGTGCCAGCCGACAGGGGATCAGAGAGACCCAGTACTTC. This sequence encodes CASRQGIRETQYF.

The chain is built from TRBV12-3 or TRBV12-4 and TRBJ2-7; D is unclear. The CDR3 extends over 14 amino acids. V was pared by 3 bases and J by 6 bases, with 15 bases between. The CDR3 is CASSFDRPGGEQYF. The CDR3, as DNA: TGTGCCAGCAGTTTCGACCGCCCAGGCGGCGAGCAGTACTTC.